This T cell receptor beta chain was documented in a study of T cell changes during pregnancy in multiple sclerosis. Measured with immunoSEQ multiplex PCR; TCRdb has only the in-frame clones, and not every one. The sample yields around 21,000 clones, less than 90% seen once. This CDR3 region has 17 residues. The J segment lost 8 bases and the V segment lost 5 bases, leaving 15 bases of the junction unmatched. CDR1 SGHAT and CDR2 FQNNGV come from the germline V gene. This sequence was found in a female donor in good health, enrolled as a control in a pregnancy study. This sample comprised CD8+ T cells from peripheral blood mononuclear cells, obtained after pregnancy. The gene calls are TRBV11-2 and TRBJ1-2; TRBD1 matches 12 bases. The CDR3 is CASSPSGTGGYTWGYTF. For the CDR3, the DNA is TGTGCCAGCAGCCCATCCGGGACAGGGGGCTACACTTGGGGCTACACCTTC.